This TCR beta chain was retrieved from a study of shared clonotypes between healthy human individuals. The CDR3 is made up of 15 amino acids. Germline V gives CDR1 GTSNPN, CDR2 SVGIG (reference sequence). Unmatched junction bases numbered 11, after V lost 0 bases and J lost 7 bases. TCRdb's table, derived via immunoSEQ multiplex PCR, lists solely in-frame clones and lacks some. The table has 950,000 to 1,100,000 clones, around 74% seen once. The sequence was obtained from a man between 18 and 29 years old in good health. Sequencing used memory CD4+ T cells sorted from blood. Regarding subset: CD45RA-negative fraction. The chain combines TRBV30 with TRBJ2-7, with TRBD1 matching over 8 bases. CDR3 amino acids: CAWSVLGQAVREQYF. In DNA, the CDR3 is TGTGCCTGGAGTGTACTGGGACAGGCCGTTCGGGAGCAGTACTTC.